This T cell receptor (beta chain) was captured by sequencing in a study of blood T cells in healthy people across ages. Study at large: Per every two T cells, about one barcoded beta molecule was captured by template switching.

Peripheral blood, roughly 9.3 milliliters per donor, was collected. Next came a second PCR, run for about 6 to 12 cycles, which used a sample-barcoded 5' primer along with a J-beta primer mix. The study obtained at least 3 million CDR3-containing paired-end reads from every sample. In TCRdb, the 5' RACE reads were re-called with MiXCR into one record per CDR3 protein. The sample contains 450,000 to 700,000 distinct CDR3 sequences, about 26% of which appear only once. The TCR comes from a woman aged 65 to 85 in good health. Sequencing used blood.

The CDR3 protein is CASSLAAGAPLHF. DNA of the CDR3: TGTGCCAGCAGCTTGGCGGCTGGGGCGCCCCTCCACTTT. The V gene is TRBV5-6, the J gene TRBJ1-6; D possibly corresponds to TRBD1 (5 bases). Germline CDR1 is SGHDT and CDR2 is YYEEEE. The CDR3 has 13 amino acids. Trimming took off 0 bases at V and 13 bases at J, with 11 bases between the two ends.